The rows below give T cell receptor beta chains drawn from one sample of a study of vaccination and CD4 T cells after COVID-19. TCRdb redid the calling of the PCR reads with MiXCR, one entry per CDR3 protein. In the table there are about 5,700 distinct CDR3 sequences, 40% of which are singletons. Their recognized antigens are unknown. Sample: CD4+ T cells from blood, cultured in vitro. These receptor sequences come from a human donor in good health. Both conserved end residues are trimmed from each CDR3.

len: 12
j_gene: TRBJ2-3
v_gene: TRBV6-4
CDR3aa: ASSGEPTQGTQY

len: 14
j_gene: TRBJ2-5
v_gene: TRBV27
CDR3aa: ASSLYGRLNQETQY

len: 11
j_gene: TRBJ1-1
v_gene: TRBV6-4
CDR3aa: ASRQDRDTEAF

len: 9
j_gene: TRBJ1-2
v_gene: TRBV3-1
CDR3aa: ASSQESGYT

len: 14
j_gene: TRBJ2-7
v_gene: TRBV6-5
CDR3aa: ASSYSFISPVYEQY

len: 12
j_gene: TRBJ2-7
v_gene: TRBV28
CDR3aa: ASSFSAGRYEQY

len: 11
j_gene: TRBJ2-5
v_gene: TRBV7-2
CDR3aa: ASVGQDQETQY

len: 11
j_gene: TRBJ1-1
v_gene: TRBV27
CDR3aa: ASSLGNSPEAF

len: 12
j_gene: TRBJ1-1
v_gene: TRBV27
CDR3aa: ASREAGGSSEAF

len: 10
j_gene: TRBJ1-2
v_gene: TRBV30
CDR3aa: AWSQGFYGYT

len: 12
j_gene: TRBJ2-1
v_gene: TRBV6-1
CDR3aa: ASRTSGDVPEQF

len: 11
j_gene: TRBJ1-1
v_gene: TRBV10-1
CDR3aa: ASSGSPGTEAF

len: 14
j_gene: TRBJ2-7
v_gene: TRBV4-1
CDR3aa: ASSQGPGGSFYEQY

len: 13
j_gene: TRBJ2-1
v_gene: TRBV7-6
CDR3aa: ASSLKTSGYNEQF

len: 11
j_gene: TRBJ2-7
v_gene: TRBV6-1
CDR3aa: ASSPSASYEQY

len: 10
j_gene: TRBJ2-7
v_gene: TRBV19
CDR3aa: ASSRDRYEQY